This TCR beta chain was sequenced during a study of blood T cell repertoires in COVID-19. At the level of the study: The United States, Italy and Spain supplied acute and convalescent COVID-19 samples. The analysed material was cDNA or gDNA that came from T cells, B-cell-depleted T cells, or PBMCs.

V shed 8 bases, J shed 5 bases, and the junction held 14 bases outside the gene matches. This CDR3 has 16 amino acids. CDR1 is MDHEN and CDR2 is SYDVKM in the germline V gene. Authors' analysis steps: By means of reference gene primer amplification, nucleated cell counts were estimated. TCRdb keeps only in-frame clones here, not all; method: immunoSEQ multiplex PCR. V and J calls and clone size follow that table, whereas D and trimming were derived from the DNA. The sample consists of some 16,000 clones, around 86% of them appearing once. This receptor was obtained from a man older than 75 with active or convalescent COVID-19. What was sequenced was peripheral blood. This chain links TRBV28 with TRBJ2-5; TRBD2 agrees at 10 bases. In DNA, the CDR3 is TGTGCCAGCTCACAGATCAGCGGGGGGGCTCCGGAGACCCAGTACTTC. It yields the protein CASSQISGGAPETQYF.